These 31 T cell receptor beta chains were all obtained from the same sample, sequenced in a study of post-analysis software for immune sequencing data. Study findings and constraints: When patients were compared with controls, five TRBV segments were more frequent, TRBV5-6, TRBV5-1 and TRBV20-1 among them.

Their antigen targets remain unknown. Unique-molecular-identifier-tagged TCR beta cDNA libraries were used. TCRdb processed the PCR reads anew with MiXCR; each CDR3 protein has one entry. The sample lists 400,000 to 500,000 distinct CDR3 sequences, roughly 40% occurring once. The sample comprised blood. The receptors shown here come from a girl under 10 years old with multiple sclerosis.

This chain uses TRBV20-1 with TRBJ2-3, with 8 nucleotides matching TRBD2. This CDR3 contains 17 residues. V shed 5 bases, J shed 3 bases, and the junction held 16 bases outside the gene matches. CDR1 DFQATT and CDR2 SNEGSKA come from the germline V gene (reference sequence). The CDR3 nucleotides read TGCAGTGCTCCCCCCATCAGACTAGCGTCGGTAACAGATACGCAGTATTTT. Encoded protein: CSAPPIRLASVTDTQYF.

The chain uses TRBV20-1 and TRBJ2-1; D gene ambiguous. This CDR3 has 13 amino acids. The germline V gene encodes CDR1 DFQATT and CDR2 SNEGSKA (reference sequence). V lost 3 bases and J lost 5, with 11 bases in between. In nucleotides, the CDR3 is TGCAGTGCTAGGCTGGAGAACAACAATGAGCAGTTCTTC. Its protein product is CSARLENNNEQFF.

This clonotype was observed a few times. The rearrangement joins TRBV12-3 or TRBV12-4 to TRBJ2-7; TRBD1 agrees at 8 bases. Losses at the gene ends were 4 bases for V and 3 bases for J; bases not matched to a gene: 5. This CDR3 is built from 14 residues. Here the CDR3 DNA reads TGTGCCAGCAGTTCGACAGGGGATTACTACGAGCAGTACTTC. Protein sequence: CASSSTGDYYEQYF.

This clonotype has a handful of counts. The CDR3 DNA reads TGTGCCAGCATGAACCCGACATTCGCCTACGAGCAGTACTTC. Translating gives CASMNPTFAYEQYF. The V and J genes are TRBV12-3 or TRBV12-4 and TRBJ2-7; D call uncertain. Between the trimmed V and J ends, which lost 7 bases and 2 bases, there was a span of 15 bases. The CDR3 is made up of 14 amino acids.

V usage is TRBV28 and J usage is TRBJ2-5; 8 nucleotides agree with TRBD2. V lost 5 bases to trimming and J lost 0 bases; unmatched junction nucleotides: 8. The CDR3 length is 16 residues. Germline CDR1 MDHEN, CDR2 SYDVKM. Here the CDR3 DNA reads TGTGCCAGCAGTCCTAATAGCGGGAAGTACCAAGAGACCCAGTACTTC. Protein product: CASSPNSGKYQETQYF.

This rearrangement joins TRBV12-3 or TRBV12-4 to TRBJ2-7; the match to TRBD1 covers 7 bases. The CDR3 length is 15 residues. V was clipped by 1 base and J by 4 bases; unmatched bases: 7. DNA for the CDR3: TGTGCCAGCAGTTTAGGGACAGGTCTCCCTTACGAGCAGTACTTC. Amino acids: CASSLGTGLPYEQYF.

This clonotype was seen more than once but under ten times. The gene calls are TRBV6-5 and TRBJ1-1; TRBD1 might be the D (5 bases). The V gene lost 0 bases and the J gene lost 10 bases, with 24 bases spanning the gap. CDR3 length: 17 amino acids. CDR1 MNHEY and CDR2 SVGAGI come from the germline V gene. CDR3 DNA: TGTGCCAGCAGTTACTCGATGGGTGGGGGTCCCCGCGTTCTAGCTTTCTTT. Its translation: CASSYSMGGGPRVLAFF.

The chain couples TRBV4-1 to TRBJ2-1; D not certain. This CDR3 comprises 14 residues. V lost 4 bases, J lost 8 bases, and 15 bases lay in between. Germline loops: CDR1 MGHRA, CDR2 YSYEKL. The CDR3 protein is CASSPRTWIYEQFF. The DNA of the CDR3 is TGCGCCAGCAGCCCCAGGACCTGGATCTATGAGCAGTTCTTC.

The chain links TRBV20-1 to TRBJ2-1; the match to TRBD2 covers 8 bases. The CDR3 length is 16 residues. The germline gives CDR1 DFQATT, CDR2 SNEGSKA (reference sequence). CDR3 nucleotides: TGCAGCTTCCATAATCTAGAGCGGGAGTTCTACAATGAGCAGTTCTTC. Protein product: CSFHNLEREFYNEQFF.

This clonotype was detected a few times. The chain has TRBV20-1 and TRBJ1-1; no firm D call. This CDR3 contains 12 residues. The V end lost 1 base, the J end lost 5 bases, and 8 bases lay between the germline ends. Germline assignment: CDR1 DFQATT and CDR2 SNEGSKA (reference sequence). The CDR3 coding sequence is TGCAGTGCTAGAGCGGACGCGACTGAAGCTTTCTTT. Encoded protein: CSARADATEAFF.

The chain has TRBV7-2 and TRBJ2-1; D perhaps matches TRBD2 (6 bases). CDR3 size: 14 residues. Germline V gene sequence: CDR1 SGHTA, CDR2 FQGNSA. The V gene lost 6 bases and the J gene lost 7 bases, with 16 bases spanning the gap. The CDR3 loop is CASSLGLALNEQFF. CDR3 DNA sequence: TGTGCCAGCAGTTTGGGGCTAGCGCTAAATGAGCAGTTCTTC.

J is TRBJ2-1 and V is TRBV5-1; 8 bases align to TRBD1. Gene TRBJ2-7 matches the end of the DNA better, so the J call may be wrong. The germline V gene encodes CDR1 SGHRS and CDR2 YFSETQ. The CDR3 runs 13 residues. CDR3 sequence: CASSWDRPYEQYF. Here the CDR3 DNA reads TGCGCCAGCAGCTGGGACAGGCCCTACGAGCAGTACTTC.

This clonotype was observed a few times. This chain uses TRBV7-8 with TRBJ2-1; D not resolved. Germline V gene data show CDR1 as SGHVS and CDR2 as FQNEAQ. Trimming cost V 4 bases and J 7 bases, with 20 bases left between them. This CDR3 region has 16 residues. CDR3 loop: CASSSFRIQSRNEQFF. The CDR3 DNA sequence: TGTGCCAGCAGCTCATTCCGGATCCAGTCTAGAAATGAGCAGTTCTTC.

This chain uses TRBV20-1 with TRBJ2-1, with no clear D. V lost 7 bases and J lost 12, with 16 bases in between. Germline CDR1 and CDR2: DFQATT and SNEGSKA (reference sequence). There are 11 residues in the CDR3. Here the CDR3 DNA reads TGCAGTGTCCGAGGAGTCCACCGGCAGTTCTTC. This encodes CSVRGVHRQFF.

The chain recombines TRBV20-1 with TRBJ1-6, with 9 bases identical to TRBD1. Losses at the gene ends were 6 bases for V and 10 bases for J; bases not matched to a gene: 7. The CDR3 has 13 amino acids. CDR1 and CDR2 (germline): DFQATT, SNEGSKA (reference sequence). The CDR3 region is CSALGQGQSPLHF. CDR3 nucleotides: TGCAGTGCCCTGGGACAGGGACAATCACCCCTCCACTTT.

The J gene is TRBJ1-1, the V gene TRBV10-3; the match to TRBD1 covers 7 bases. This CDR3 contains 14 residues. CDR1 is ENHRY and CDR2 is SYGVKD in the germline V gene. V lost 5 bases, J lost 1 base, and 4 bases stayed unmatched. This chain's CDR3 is CAISKRDRNTEAFF. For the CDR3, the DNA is TGTGCCATCAGTAAGAGGGACAGGAACACTGAAGCTTTCTTT.

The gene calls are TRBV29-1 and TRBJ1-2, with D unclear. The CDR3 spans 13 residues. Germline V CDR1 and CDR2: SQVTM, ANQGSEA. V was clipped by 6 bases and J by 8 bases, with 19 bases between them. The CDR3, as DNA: TGCAGCGTCAACGTAGTCCCGTCGAGCGGCTACACCTTC. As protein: CSVNVVPSSGYTF. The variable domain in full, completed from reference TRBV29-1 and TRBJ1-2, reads SAVISQKPSRDICQRGTSLTIQCQVDSQVTMMFWYRQQPGQSLTLIATANQGSEATYESGFVIDKFPISRPNLTFSTLTVSNMSPEDSSIYLCSVNVVPSSGYTFGSGTRLTVV.

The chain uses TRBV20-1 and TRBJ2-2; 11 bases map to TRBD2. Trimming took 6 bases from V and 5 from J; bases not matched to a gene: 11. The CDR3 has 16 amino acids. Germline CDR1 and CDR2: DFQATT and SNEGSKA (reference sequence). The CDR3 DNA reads TGCAGTGCAAAAAGGCCGGGACTAGCGGCGACCGGGGAGCTGTTTTTT. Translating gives CSAKRPGLAATGELFF.

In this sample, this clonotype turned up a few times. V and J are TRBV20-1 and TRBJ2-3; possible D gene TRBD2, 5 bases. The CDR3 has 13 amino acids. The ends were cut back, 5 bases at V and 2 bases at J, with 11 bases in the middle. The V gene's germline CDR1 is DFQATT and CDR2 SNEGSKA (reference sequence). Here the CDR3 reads CSAQTTFTDTQYF. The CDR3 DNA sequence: TGCAGTGCTCAGACTACGTTCACAGATACGCAGTATTTT.

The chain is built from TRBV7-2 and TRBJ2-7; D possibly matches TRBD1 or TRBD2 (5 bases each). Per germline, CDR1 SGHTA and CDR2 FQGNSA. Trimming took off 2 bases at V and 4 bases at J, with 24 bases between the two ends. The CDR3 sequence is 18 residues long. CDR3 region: CASSLRTGPSRVGYEQYF. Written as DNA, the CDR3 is TGTGCCAGCAGCTTACGCACGGGACCCTCGAGGGTCGGATACGAGCAGTACTTC.

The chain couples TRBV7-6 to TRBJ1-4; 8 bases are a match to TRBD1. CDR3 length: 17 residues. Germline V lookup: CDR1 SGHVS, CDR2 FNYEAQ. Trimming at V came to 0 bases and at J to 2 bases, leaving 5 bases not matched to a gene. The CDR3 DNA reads TGTGCCAGCAGCTTAGCTCAGGGGGCGCGGACTAATGAAAAACTGTTTTTT. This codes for CASSLAQGARTNEKLFF.

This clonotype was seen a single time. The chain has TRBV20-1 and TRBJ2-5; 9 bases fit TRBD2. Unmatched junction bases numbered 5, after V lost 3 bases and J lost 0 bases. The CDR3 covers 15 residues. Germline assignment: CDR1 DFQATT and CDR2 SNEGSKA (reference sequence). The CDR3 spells CSARLSGSYQETQYF. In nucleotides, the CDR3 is TGCAGTGCTAGGCTTAGCGGGAGCTACCAAGAGACCCAGTACTTC.

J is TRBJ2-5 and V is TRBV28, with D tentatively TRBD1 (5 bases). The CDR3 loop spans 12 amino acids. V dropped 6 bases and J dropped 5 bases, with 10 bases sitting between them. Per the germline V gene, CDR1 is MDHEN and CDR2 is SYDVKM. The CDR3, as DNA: TGTGCCAGCAGCTTCAGGGTGGAGACCCAGTACTTC. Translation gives CASSFRVETQYF.

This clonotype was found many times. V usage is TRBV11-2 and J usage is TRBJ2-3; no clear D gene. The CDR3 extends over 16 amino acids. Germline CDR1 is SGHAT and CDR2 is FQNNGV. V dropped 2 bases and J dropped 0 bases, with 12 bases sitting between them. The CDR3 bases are TGTGCCAGCAGCTTAAACCGGGTTTCTAGCACAGATACGCAGTATTTT. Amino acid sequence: CASSLNRVSSTDTQYF.

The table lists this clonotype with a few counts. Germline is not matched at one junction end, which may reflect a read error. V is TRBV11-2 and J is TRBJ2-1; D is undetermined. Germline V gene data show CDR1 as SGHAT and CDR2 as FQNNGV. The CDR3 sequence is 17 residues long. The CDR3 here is CASSIDSFDGPYNEQFF. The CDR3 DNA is TGTGCCAGCAGCATAGACTCGTTCGACGGGCCCTACAATGAGCAGTTCTTC. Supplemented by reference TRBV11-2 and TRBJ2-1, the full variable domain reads EAGVAQSPRYKIIEKRQSVAFWCNPISGHATLYWYQQILGQGPKLLIQFQNNGVVDDSQLPKDRFSAERLKGVDSTLKIQPAKLEDSAVYLCASSIDSFDGPYNEQFFGPGTRLTVL.

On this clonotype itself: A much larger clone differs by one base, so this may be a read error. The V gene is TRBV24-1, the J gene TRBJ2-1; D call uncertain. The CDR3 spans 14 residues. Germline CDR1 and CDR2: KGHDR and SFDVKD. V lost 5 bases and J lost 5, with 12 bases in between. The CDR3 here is CATSGIPDHNEQFF. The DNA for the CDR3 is TGTGCCACCAGTGGAATACCCGACCACAATGAGCAGTTCTTC.

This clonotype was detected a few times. The CDR3 DNA is TGCGCCAGCAAAAAAGCGCTTACCTACAATGAGCAGTTCTTC. Encoded protein: CASKKALTYNEQFF. V usage is TRBV5-1 and J usage is TRBJ2-1, with D uncertain. The CDR3 spans 14 residues. Germline V CDR1 and CDR2: SGHRS, YFSETQ. Trimming shortened V by 6 bases and J by 2 bases, and 12 bases separated the two germline ends.

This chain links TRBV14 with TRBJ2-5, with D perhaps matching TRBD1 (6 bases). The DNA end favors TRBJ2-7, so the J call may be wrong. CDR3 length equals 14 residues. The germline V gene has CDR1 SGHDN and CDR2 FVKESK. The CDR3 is CASSQAGQLYEQYF. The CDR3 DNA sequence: TGTGCCAGCAGCCAAGCCGGACAGCTCTACGAGCAGTACTTC.

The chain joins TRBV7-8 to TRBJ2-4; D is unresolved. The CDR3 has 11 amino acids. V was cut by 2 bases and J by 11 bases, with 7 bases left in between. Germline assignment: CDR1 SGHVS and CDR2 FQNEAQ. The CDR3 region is CASSLFYVQYF. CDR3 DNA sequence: TGTGCCAGCAGCTTATTTTACGTTCAGTACTTC.

CDR3 nucleotides: TGCAGTGCTAGCAATGAGAGAACCGGGGCCAACGTCCTGACTTTC. This translates into CSASNERTGANVLTF. The rearrangement joins TRBV20-1 to TRBJ2-6; D remains unclear. The CDR3 covers 15 residues. Germline V CDR1 and CDR2: DFQATT, SNEGSKA (reference sequence). Trimming shortened V by 3 bases and J by 4 bases, and 13 bases separated the two germline ends.

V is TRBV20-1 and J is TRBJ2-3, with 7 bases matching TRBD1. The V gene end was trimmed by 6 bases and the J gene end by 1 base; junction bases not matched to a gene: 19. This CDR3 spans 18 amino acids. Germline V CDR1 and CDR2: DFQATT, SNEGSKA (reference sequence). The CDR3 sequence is CSAPPGQLMYRGTDTQYF. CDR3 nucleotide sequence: TGCAGTGCACCTCCGGGACAGCTAATGTATAGGGGCACAGATACGCAGTATTTT.